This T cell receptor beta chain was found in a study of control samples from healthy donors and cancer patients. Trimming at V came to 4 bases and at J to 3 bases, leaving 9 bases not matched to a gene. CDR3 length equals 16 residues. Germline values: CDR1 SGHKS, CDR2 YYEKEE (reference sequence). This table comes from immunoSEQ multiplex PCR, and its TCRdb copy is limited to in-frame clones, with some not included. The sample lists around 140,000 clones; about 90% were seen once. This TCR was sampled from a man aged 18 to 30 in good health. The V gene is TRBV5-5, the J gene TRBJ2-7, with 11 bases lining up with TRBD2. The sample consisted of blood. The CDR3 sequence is CASSQGLAVALYEQYF. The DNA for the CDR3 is TGTGCCAGCAGCCAGGGACTAGCGGTGGCCCTCTACGAGCAGTACTTC.